This entry concerns a single T cell receptor beta chain. This sample is part of a study of blood T cell repertoires in COVID-19. The V gene end was trimmed by 2 bases and the J gene end by 4 bases; junction bases not matched to a gene: 4. CDR1 and CDR2 (germline): MNHNS, SASEGT. The CDR3 has 14 residues. Per the original data handling: Reference gene primer amplification yielded estimated nucleated cell counts. The method was immunoSEQ multiplex PCR; TCRdb's version includes in-frame clones alone and lacks a portion of them. For V, J and clone size, that table is used; D and trimming come from the DNA. The sample carries 200,000 to 300,000 clones, about 89% recorded once. Participants came from some 23 US areas, aged roughly 18 to 95 years.

The receptor was derived from a woman in her thirties who had recovered from COVID-19. Specimen: PBMCs or T cells enriched from blood (not recorded which). The chain employs TRBV6-1 and TRBJ1-2, with 7 nucleotides matching TRBD1. CDR3 DNA sequence: TGTGCCAGCAGTGAAAACCGGGACAGCTATGGCTACACCTTC. Its protein is CASSENRDSYGYTF.